The next 4 T cell receptor beta chains were all read from a single sample in a study of vaccination effects on CD4 cells after COVID-19. Using immunoSEQ multiplex PCR, the repertoire was profiled, and TCRdb retains in-frame clones only, with some absent. The repertoire includes approximately 61,000 clones, 55% to 85% of them detected once, and around 1.2% sits in the top ten. Before sequencing, viral peptide pools were used by the ViraFEST assay to expand antigen-specific CD4+ T cells. With more than 9 days of culture completed, CD4+ T cells were isolated. The participants, recipients of two vaccine doses, got either BNT162b2 or mRNA-1273. No antigen is known for these receptors. The material was CD4+ T cells from PBMCs cultured with HCoV-229E spike peptides, obtained after COVID-19 vaccination. The receptors stem from a human donor who received a COVID-19 vaccine.

The chain has TRBV24-1 and TRBJ2-5; 7 bases line up with TRBD2. The germline gives CDR1 KGHDR, CDR2 SFDVKD. The CDR3 spans 15 residues. V lost 2 bases, J lost 5 bases, and 7 bases stayed unmatched. DNA for the CDR3: TGTGCCACCAGTGATTCCGGAACTAGCGCCGAGACCCAGTACTTC. It yields the protein CATSDSGTSAETQYF.

The chain combines TRBV25-1 with TRBJ1-1; perhaps TRBD1 as D (6 bases). Trimming removed 6 bases from V and 3 bases from J, with 14 bases in between. The length of the CDR3 is 14 residues. Germline values: CDR1 MGHDK, CDR2 SYGVNS. The CDR3 sequence is CASSTTGLDTEAFF. The DNA of the CDR3 is TGTGCCAGCAGCACCACAGGGCTGGACACTGAAGCTTTCTTT. The whole variable domain, remainder taken from reference TRBV25-1 and TRBJ1-1, is EADIYQTPRYLVIGTGKKITLECSQTMGHDKMYWYQQDPGMELHLIHYSYGVNSTEKGDLSSESTVSRIRTEHFPLTLESARPSHTSQYLCASSTTGLDTEAFFGQGTRLTVV.

The rearrangement joins TRBV9 to TRBJ2-2; D possibly matches TRBD1 or TRBD2 (6 bases each). Germline CDR1 is SGDLS and CDR2 is YYNGEE. The CDR3 totals 14 residues. V was cut by 4 bases and J by 5 bases, with 12 bases left in between. In nucleotides, the CDR3 is TGTGCCAGCAGCCCTCGAGGGGGGACCGGGGAGCTGTTTTTT. Amino acids: CASSPRGGTGELFF.

V usage is TRBV24-1 and J usage is TRBJ1-2; D is unresolved. This CDR3 region has 14 residues. The V gene's germline CDR1 is KGHDR and CDR2 SFDVKD. Trimming took 0 bases from V and 4 from J, leaving 8 bases between them. CDR3 sequence reads: CATSDLGAGYGYTF. Written as DNA, the CDR3 is TGTGCCACCAGTGATTTGGGCGCGGGCTATGGCTACACCTTC.